Shown below are 19 T cell receptor beta chains from a single sample sequenced in a study of T cells in Graves' hyperthyroidism and ophthalmopathy. TCR beta CDR3 regions were amplified from RNA transcripts. The study used the HTBI primer set for a first-round RT-PCR of the TCR CDR3. TCRdb itself ran the multiplex PCR reads through MiXCR, one entry per CDR3 protein. The sample shows about 590,000 distinct CDR3 sequences, around 14% of them seen only once. Sequencing was carried out using blood. These TCRs come from a woman younger than 45 with Graves' hyperthyroidism.

The chain joins TRBV20-1 to TRBJ1-2, with TRBD1 identical over 8 bases. Germline trimming cut 0 bases from V and 8 bases from J; bases unmatched to any gene: 8. This CDR3 is built from 14 residues. The germline V gene encodes CDR1 DFQATT and CDR2 SNEGSKA (reference sequence). The CDR3 nucleotides are TGCAGTGCTAGAGAGTCCCAGGGGGCGCGGGGCTACACCTTC. Protein product: CSARESQGARGYTF.

This clonotype showed up just a few times. J is TRBJ1-1 and V is TRBV6-5; D may be TRBD1 (5 bases). Trimming removed 7 bases at V and 5 bases at J, with 17 bases between. The germline V gene has CDR1 MNHEY and CDR2 SVGAGI. The CDR3 loop spans 14 amino acids. DNA for the CDR3: TGTGCCAGCACCCGGGGGGGGGTGGGAACTGAAGCTTTCTTT. This encodes CASTRGGVGTEAFF.

This clonotype was observed at least ten times. The rearrangement uses TRBV20-1 and TRBJ1-5; D is ambiguous. CDR1 DFQATT and CDR2 SNEGSKA come from the germline V gene (reference sequence). The CDR3 contains 13 residues. Trimming removed 6 bases at V and 10 bases at J, with 19 bases between. The CDR3 protein is CSAGQLRASPQHF. CDR3 DNA: TGCAGTGCCGGGCAATTACGTGCCAGTCCCCAGCATTTT.

The chain employs TRBV29-1 and TRBJ2-5; TRBD1 might be the D (5 bases). The V and J ends lost 0 bases and 1 base respectively, with 12 bases between them. This CDR3 is built from 15 residues. In germline, CDR1 is SQVTM, CDR2 ANQGSEA. CDR3 bases: TGCAGCGTTGAAGATCGGTTTAGGGGCCAAGAGACCCAGTACTTC. This gives the protein CSVEDRFRGQETQYF.

This clonotype was detected many times. The V gene is TRBV12-3 or TRBV12-4, the J gene TRBJ2-3, with 7 bases matching TRBD1. This CDR3 has 15 amino acids. Unmatched junction bases numbered 11, after V lost 6 bases and J lost 5 bases. This CDR3 reads CASSSLTTGEDTQYF. The CDR3 bases are TGTGCCAGCAGCTCCCTGACAACAGGGGAAGATACGCAGTATTTT.

There are many counts of this clonotype. This chain links TRBV20-1 with TRBJ2-7; 15 bases map to TRBD2. The germline CDR1 and CDR2 sequences are DFQATT and SNEGSKA (reference sequence). This CDR3 is 17 amino acids long. V lost 2 bases and J lost 2; bases outside the gene matches: 7. The CDR3: CSARPGLAGGTPYEQYF. In DNA, the CDR3 is TGCAGTGCTAGACCGGGACTAGCGGGAGGTACCCCCTACGAGCAGTACTTC.

This clonotype was counted only a few times. The chain joins TRBV7-9 to TRBJ1-1, with D uncertain. CDR3 length equals 14 residues. Trimming removed 8 bases at V and 0 bases at J, with 13 bases between. Germline CDR1 and CDR2: SEHNR and FQNEAQ (reference sequence). CDR3 coding DNA: TGTGCCAGCTCCCTAGGAGAAATGAACACTGAAGCTTTCTTT. This encodes CASSLGEMNTEAFF.

This sequence joins TRBV10-3 and TRBJ2-1, with D possibly being TRBD2 (6 bases). V lost 11 bases, J lost 9 bases, and 14 bases lay in between. Germline CDR1 ENHRY, CDR2 SYGVKD. The CDR3 is 11 residues long. The CDR3 protein is CAGGEGLEQFF. CDR3 in DNA: TGTGCCGGGGGAGAGGGACTTGAGCAGTTCTTC.

This chain joins TRBV27 and TRBJ1-5; 7 bases are a match to TRBD1. V shed 0 bases, J shed 3 bases, and the junction held 8 bases outside the gene matches. In germline, CDR1 is MNHEY, CDR2 SMNVEV (reference sequence). The CDR3 covers 17 residues. The CDR3, as DNA: TGTGCCAGCAGTTTATCCGCCTGGGACAGAAACAATCAGCCCCAGCATTTT. As protein: CASSLSAWDRNNQPQHF.

V is TRBV3-1 and J is TRBJ2-7; D is perhaps TRBD1 (5 bases). V was cut by 4 bases and J by 0 bases, with 13 bases left in between. The CDR3 is 15 amino acids. Germline lookup yields CDR1 LGHDT and CDR2 YNNKEL (reference sequence). Here the CDR3 reads CASSRADRISYEQYF. In nucleotides, the CDR3 is TGTGCCAGCAGCCGTGCCGACAGAATCTCCTACGAGCAGTACTTC.

This rearrangement joins TRBV3-1 to TRBJ2-7; 8 bases align to TRBD2. This CDR3 spans 15 amino acids. The germline V gene has CDR1 LGHDT and CDR2 YNNKEL (reference sequence). Germline trimming cut 3 bases from V and 7 bases from J; bases unmatched to any gene: 11. The CDR3 DNA follows: TGTGCCAGCAGCCATTTATCGGGAGGGCCTTGGGAGCAGTACTTC. Translated, it gives CASSHLSGGPWEQYF.

This clonotype was seen repeatedly, ten times or more. The CDR3 loop reads CASSPGTETQYF. The CDR3 bases are TGTGCCAGCTCACCAGGTACGGAGACCCAGTACTTC. The chain carries TRBV18 and TRBJ2-5; D is unresolved. Trimming removed 2 bases from V and 5 bases from J, with 6 bases in between. The CDR3 is 12 amino acids. Germline V CDR1 and CDR2: KGHSH, LQKENI.

This clonotype was found many times. The V call is TRBV28, the J call TRBJ2-3; 9 nucleotides match TRBD2. This CDR3 comprises 17 residues. Germline CDR1 is MDHEN and CDR2 is SYDVKM. J lost 3 bases, V lost 3 bases, and 10 bases had no gene match. This chain's CDR3 is CASSLYTSGRRTDTQYF. CDR3 DNA sequence: TGTGCCAGCAGTTTGTATACCAGCGGGAGGAGGACAGATACGCAGTATTTT.

This clonotype was found many times. The chain carries TRBV2 and TRBJ2-2; 10 bases match TRBD2. CDR1 SNHLY and CDR2 FYNNEI come from the germline V gene. The CDR3 has 16 residues. Losses at the gene ends were 5 bases for V and 0 bases for J; bases not matched to a gene: 3. The CDR3 spells CASSSSGRTNTGELFF. CDR3 coding DNA: TGTGCCAGCAGTTCTAGCGGGAGAACGAACACCGGGGAGCTGTTTTTT.

The J gene is TRBJ1-2, the V gene TRBV30, with unresolved D. This CDR3 has 13 amino acids. Germline V gene lookup returns CDR1 GTSNPN and CDR2 SVGIG (reference sequence). Trimming pared 8 bases from V and 0 bases from J, leaving 13 bases between. The CDR3 DNA reads as TGTGCCCAAAAGACCACCTCTAACTATGGCTACACCTTC. It translates to CAQKTTSNYGYTF.

The sample holds many counts of this clonotype. The V gene is TRBV12-3 or TRBV12-4, the J gene TRBJ2-1, with D possibly called TRBD1 or TRBD2 (5 bases each). The CDR3 has 15 residues. Trimming took off 7 bases at V and 2 bases at J, with 15 bases between the two ends. CDR3 sequence reads: CASTPPGRAYNEQFF. DNA of the CDR3: TGTGCCAGCACCCCTCCGGGACGAGCCTACAATGAGCAGTTCTTC.

There are a few counts of this clonotype. The CDR3 nucleotides are TGCGCCAGCAGCTTGGAGCGGGGGAACACCGGGGAGCTGTTTTTT. Its protein product is CASSLERGNTGELFF. The genes are TRBV5-1 and TRBJ2-2, with TRBD2 matching 7 bases. With V trimmed by 0 bases and J by 1 base, 0 bases remained unmatched. CDR1 SGHRS and CDR2 YFSETQ come from the germline V gene. The CDR3 is 15 residues long. The full variable domain, rest sourced from reference TRBV5-1 and TRBJ2-2, is KAGVTQTPRYLIKTRGQQVTLSCSPISGHRSVSWYQQTPGQGLQFLFEYFSETQRNKGNFPGRFSGRQFSNSRSEMNVSTLELGDSALYLCASSLERGNTGELFFGEGSRLTVL.

This clonotype was detected a few times. The CDR3 spells CSAPGPASYEQYF. CDR3 nucleotide sequence: TGCAGTGCCCCGGGACCAGCGTCCTACGAGCAGTACTTC. V gene TRBV20-1 combines with J gene TRBJ2-7, with D perhaps TRBD1 or TRBD2 (5 bases each). From germline, CDR1 is DFQATT and CDR2 SNEGSKA (reference sequence). Trimming stripped 6 bases from V and 1 base from J, with 13 bases between. The CDR3 runs 13 residues.

This clonotype was counted ten times or more. This chain connects TRBV10-3 to TRBJ1-2; TRBD1 matches at 8 bases. Germline loops: CDR1 ENHRY, CDR2 SYGVKD. Trimming at V came to 6 bases and at J to 0 bases, leaving 15 bases not matched to a gene. CDR3 size: 18 residues. DNA of the CDR3: TGTGCCATCAGACCACACGATCTGGGACAGGAGACTAACTATGGCTACACCTTC. Amino acids: CAIRPHDLGQETNYGYTF.